A single T cell receptor beta chain is shown here with its context. Its antigen is still unknown. TCRdb re-analysed the 5' RACE reads in MiXCR, keeping a single row per CDR3 protein. The sample contains 250,000 to 300,000 distinct CDR3 sequences, about a sixth of which appear only once. This record comes from a study of T-cell memory formation after mild COVID-19. Study-level information: Each donor largely had its own TCR clusters.

Overall study findings and caveats: Cross-reactive memory appears to have joined, as suggested by some responding clones showing up in pre-infection memory. Balance between CD4 and CD8 was seen in clones contracting day 15 to 85, and a CD4+ lean was seen in later expanders. The study found contracting CD4+ clones mainly in CM and EM and contracting CD8+ clones in EMRA.

Specimen: PBMCs or a T cell subset sorted from them (not recorded which). The receptor's source is a man between 18 and 29 years old who had mild COVID-19 (a few samples of this study predate the infection). Cell type and time point are not known.

The DNA for the CDR3 is TGCAGTGCTCCGCTGACAGGCCAAGAGACCCAGTACTTC. As protein: CSAPLTGQETQYF. The rearrangement links TRBV20-1 to TRBJ2-5; TRBD1 is a possible D gene (6 bases). CDR1 is DFQATT and CDR2 is SNEGSKA in the germline V gene (reference sequence). The CDR3 is made up of 13 amino acids. V was trimmed by 5 bases and J by 1 base, leaving 11 bases between them.